These T cell receptor beta chains were read from a single sample in a study of blood T cell repertoires in COVID-19. Sequencing was performed with immunoSEQ multiplex PCR; in TCRdb, only in-frame clones are kept and a portion is missing. The sample has 130,000 or so clones, about four fifths seen once; the top ten hold roughly 1.6%. The sample was peripheral blood. These receptors all come from a human donor in a cohort sampled during active COVID-19. CDR3s include the opening cysteine and the closing phenylalanine or tryptophan. The D gene is left open where the match is weak. Size values are once, few and many counts, or a class for expanded clones, and some rows have none.

TRBV7-2,-,13,TRBJ2-5,-,TGTGCCAGCACCCCGGCGGGCCAAGAGACCCAGTACTTC,CASTPAGQETQYF
TRBV28,TRBD1,15,TRBJ1-1,few,TGTGCCAGCAGCCCCGACAGGGTGATTGGCACTGAAGCTTTCTTT,CASSPDRVIGTEAFF
TRBV5-1,TRBD1,14,TRBJ2-5,-,TGCGCCAGCAGCCCCGGGACAGGCCAAGAGACCCAGTACTTC,CASSPGTGQETQYF
TRBV5-5,-,14,TRBJ2-3,-,TGTGCCAGCAGCCTCCCAACAAGCACAGATACGCAGTATTTT,CASSLPTSTDTQYF
TRBV5-1,-,13,TRBJ1-5,-,TGCGCCAGCAGCCCACAGGGTAATCAGCCCCAGCATTTT,CASSPQGNQPQHF
TRBV28,TRBD1,14,TRBJ1-5,once,TGTGCCAGCATTCGGACAGGGGGCAATCAGCCCCAGCATTTT,CASIRTGGNQPQHF
TRBV19,-,14,TRBJ1-1,-,TGTGCCAGTACCATACAGTTCGGGAACACTGAAGCTTTCTTT,CASTIQFGNTEAFF
TRBV20-1,-,11,TRBJ2-1,-,TGCAGTGCTATCCTTTACAATGAGCAGTTCTTC,CSAILYNEQFF
TRBV11-1,TRBD2,16,TRBJ2-2,-,TGTGCCAGCAGCTCGAGGACTAGCGGCTCCACCGGGGAGCTGTTTTTT,CASSSRTSGSTGELFF
TRBV6-6,TRBD2,16,TRBJ2-2,-,TGTGCCAGCAGGTCGGGACTAGCGGTTCTCACCGGGGAGCTGTTTTTT,CASRSGLAVLTGELFF
TRBV19,TRBD2,14,TRBJ2-7,-,TGTGCCAGTAGTATGCTAGCGGGATCCTACGAGCAGTACTTC,CASSMLAGSYEQYF
TRBV4-2,-,15,TRBJ2-7,-,TGTGCCAGCAGCCAAGATACAGCGGGTCACTACGAGCAGTACTTC,CASSQDTAGHYEQYF
TRBV28,-,14,TRBJ2-7,-,TGTGCCAGCAGTGGATGGGGGGACTCCTACGAGCAGTACTTC,CASSGWGDSYEQYF
TRBV5-1,TRBD1,15,TRBJ1-2,-,TGCGCCAGCAGCTTGGCGGGCAGGGGGTTCTATGGCTACACCTTC,CASSLAGRGFYGYTF